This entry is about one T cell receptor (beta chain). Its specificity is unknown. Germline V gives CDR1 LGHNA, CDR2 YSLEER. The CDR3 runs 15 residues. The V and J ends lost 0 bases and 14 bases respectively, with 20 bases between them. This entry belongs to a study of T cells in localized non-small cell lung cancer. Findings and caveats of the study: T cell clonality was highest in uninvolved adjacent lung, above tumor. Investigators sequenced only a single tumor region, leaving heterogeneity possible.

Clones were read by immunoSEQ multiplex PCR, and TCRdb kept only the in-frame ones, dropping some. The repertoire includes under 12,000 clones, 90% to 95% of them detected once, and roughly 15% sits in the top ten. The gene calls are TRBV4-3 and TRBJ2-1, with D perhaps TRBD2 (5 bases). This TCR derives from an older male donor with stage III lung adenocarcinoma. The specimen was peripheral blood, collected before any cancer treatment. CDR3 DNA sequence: TGCGCCAGCAGCCAAGATCGTGGATCGAGGGCCCAGAAGTTCTTC. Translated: CASSQDRGSRAQKFF.